This TCR beta chain was captured in a study of neurological immune-mediated disorders. Study conclusions and caveats: Private repertoires in all groups were suggested by the finding that expanded clones across subjects shared no CDR3 amino acid sequences.

V trimming: 5 bases; J trimming: 3 bases; junction bases outside the gene matches: 3. This CDR3 contains 15 residues. At least ten counts were recorded for this clonotype. What it binds is unknown. As for the cDNA, it was generated by 5'RACE with 10-nucleotide random UMIs. Per sequencing run, 15-18 subjects together gave over 160 million TCR-beta sequences. TCRdb redid the calling of the 5' RACE reads with MiXCR, one entry per CDR3 protein. The table has 95,000 or so distinct CDR3 sequences, approximately 3.3% seen once. The rearrangement joins TRBV12-3 or TRBV12-4 to TRBJ1-5; 11 bases align to TRBD1. The receptor's source is a woman under 30 with multiple sclerosis. The sample consisted of PBMCs. The CDR3 region has the DNA TGTGCCAGCAGTACGGGACAGGGGGTCAATCAGCCCCAGCATTTT. This gives the protein CASSTGQGVNQPQHF.